Sequencing of this T cell receptor (beta chain) was carried out in a study of blood T cells in healthy people across ages. The germline gives CDR1 MDHEN, CDR2 SYDVKM. J lost 6 bases, V lost 7 bases, and 16 bases had no gene match. CDR3 length: 16 residues. PCR was performed a second time for roughly 6 to 12 cycles using a sample-barcoded 5' primer and a J-beta primer mix. MiXCR was run by TCRdb on the 5' RACE reads, yielding one entry per CDR3 protein. The data contain 1.5 million to 2 million distinct CDR3 sequences, about 50% of them singletons. The study's findings and limits: Roughly linear age-related decline in beta diversity appeared, significant by age 40.

Those donating, healthy Caucasian individuals from Russia, were aged 6 to 90. Donors gave roughly 10 milliliters of peripheral blood apiece. About this clonotype: The antigen remains undetermined.

The clonotype originates from a woman in her thirties or forties in good health. The rearrangement links TRBV28 to TRBJ1-2; 8 bases map to TRBD1. Sample: blood. CDR3 DNA sequence: TGTGCCAGCATGGGGTCTTACGCAGGGGGCGAGGATGGCTACACCTTC. Its translation: CASMGSYAGGEDGYTF.